These T cell receptor beta chains were read from a single sample in a study of cytomegalovirus exposure and HLA in healthy donors. The protocol was immunoSEQ multiplex PCR, while the TCRdb copy is restricted to in-frame clones and leaves out a portion. The data show roughly 80,000 clones, roughly 75% seen once. Sequenced sample: PBMCs. The origin of the receptors is a male donor in good health and CMV-seronegative. Each CDR3 is given with its conserved first and last residue. Fields, in order: J gene, clone size, V gene, D gene, CDR3 protein, CDR3 DNA. D genes are given only for firm matches. Size values are once, few and many counts, or a class for expanded clones, and some rows have none.

TRBJ2-7 NA TRBV7-2 TRBD2 CASSLTEGLAGSYEQYF TGTGCCAGCAGCTTAACCGAGGGGCTAGCGGGGTCCTACGAGCAGTACTTC
TRBJ1-6 NA TRBV4-3 NA CASSQDRAADSYNSPLHF TGCGCCAGCAGCCAAGACAGGGCGGCAGACTCCTATAATTCACCCCTCCACTTT
TRBJ1-6 NA TRBV2 NA CASSVEISPLHF TGTGCCAGCAGCGTAGAAATTTCACCCCTCCACTTT
TRBJ2-7 NA TRBV6-5 NA CASSYPTRGTYEQYF TGTGCCAGCAGTTACCCGACAAGAGGGACCTACGAGCAGTACTTC
TRBJ2-1 NA TRBV2 NA CASSPHFGLSNEQFF TGTGCCAGCAGTCCCCACTTTGGACTATCCAATGAGCAGTTCTTC
TRBJ2-3 NA TRBV4-2 TRBD2 CASSQREGTDTQYF TGTGCCAGCAGCCAGCGGGAGGGCACAGATACGCAGTATTTT
TRBJ2-7 few TRBV5-1 TRBD2 CASSRGLAEVYEQYF TGCGCCAGCAGCAGGGGACTAGCGGAAGTCTACGAGCAGTACTTC
TRBJ2-7 NA TRBV7-2 TRBD2 CASSLGLAGGNFYEQYF TGTGCCAGCAGCCTCGGACTAGCGGGGGGCAACTTCTACGAGCAGTACTTC
TRBJ1-1 NA TRBV4-2 NA CASSQEVSGVNTEAFF TGTGCCAGCAGCCAAGAAGTGTCAGGGGTGAACACTGAAGCTTTCTTT
TRBJ1-3 NA TRBV11-2 NA CASSFGPGENTIYF TGTGCCAGCAGCTTCGGCCCAGGGGAAAACACCATATATTTT
TRBJ1-3 NA TRBV19 NA CASSDMGGKGNTIYF TGTGCCAGTAGTGATATGGGGGGTAAAGGAAACACCATATATTTT
TRBJ1-5 few TRBV4-1 TRBD1 CASSQGTANNQPQHF TGCGCCAGCAGCCAGGGGACAGCTAATAATCAGCCCCAGCATTTT
TRBJ1-5 NA TRBV6-5 NA CASGKTDQPQHF TGTGCCAGCGGAAAAACAGATCAGCCCCAGCATTTT
TRBJ2-5 NA TRBV4-1 TRBD1 CASSQGVQGAETQYF TGCGCCAGCAGCCAAGGCGTACAGGGGGCGGAGACCCAGTACTTC
TRBJ2-3 NA TRBV11-2 TRBD2 CASSFGLAGLGGTDTQYF TGTGCCAGCAGCTTTGGACTAGCGGGGCTCGGTGGCACAGATACGCAGTATTTT
TRBJ1-1 NA TRBV27 TRBD1 CASSRDRGVAFF TGTGCCAGCAGCAGAGACAGGGGTGTAGCTTTCTTT
TRBJ1-2 NA TRBV4-3 NA CASSQDDRNYGYTF TGCGCCAGCAGCCAAGATGACAGAAACTATGGCTACACCTTC
TRBJ1-1 NA TRBV5-1 NA CASSPGLGGAFTEAFF TGCGCCAGCAGCCCAGGATTGGGGGGGGCGTTCACTGAAGCTTTCTTT
TRBJ2-7 NA TRBV4-1 TRBD2 CASSQDPGLAGYEQYF TGCGCCAGCAGCCAGGACCCGGGACTAGCGGGTTACGAGCAGTACTTC
TRBJ2-5 once TRBV6-5 NA CASSYRGWQETQYF TGTGCCAGCAGTTACAGGGGATGGCAAGAGACCCAGTACTTC
TRBJ2-2 NA TRBV30 NA CAWSREETGELFF TGTGCCTGGAGTAGGGAGGAGACCGGGGAGCTGTTTTTT
TRBJ2-2 NA TRBV29-1 TRBD1 CSVGTGRDTGELFF TGCAGCGTTGGGACAGGACGCGACACCGGGGAGCTGTTTTTT
TRBJ2-3 NA TRBV6-4 TRBD2 CASSDTGLAPRYF TGTGCCAGCAGTGATACGGGACTAGCGCCTCGGTATTTT
TRBJ1-2 few TRBV7-2 NA CASSLVVTNYGYTF TGTGCCAGCAGCTTAGTAGTAACTAACTATGGCTACACCTTC
TRBJ2-3 few TRBV5-1 TRBD2 CASRTSGGYTDTQYF TGCGCCAGCAGGACTAGCGGGGGGTACACAGATACGCAGTATTTT
TRBJ1-5 NA TRBV4-1 NA CASSQGPQGINQPQHF TGCGCCAGCAGCCAAGGACCACAGGGCATCAATCAGCCCCAGCATTTT
TRBJ2-1 NA TRBV7-6 TRBD1 CASSLSRTGNNEQFF TGTGCCAGCAGCTTATCGCGGACAGGGAACAATGAGCAGTTCTTC
TRBJ1-5 NA TRBV4-2 TRBD1 CASSHGDRDHQPQHF TGTGCCAGCAGCCACGGGGACAGGGATCATCAGCCCCAGCATTTT
TRBJ1-1 NA TRBV19 TRBD1 CASSPGQGEGNTEAFF TGTGCCAGTAGTCCGGGACAGGGAGAGGGGAACACTGAAGCTTTCTTT
TRBJ2-2 NA TRBV19 TRBD1 CASSTTTGANTGELFF TGTGCCAGTAGTACTACGACAGGGGCGAACACCGGGGAGCTGTTTTTT
TRBJ2-7 NA TRBV4-3 TRBD1 CASSPRHLDRGVSYEQYF TGCGCCAGCAGCCCACGTCACCTCGACAGGGGGGTATCCTACGAGCAGTACTTC
TRBJ2-3 NA TRBV7-6 NA CASSLGTGGSTDTQYF TGTGCCAGCAGCTTAGGCACTGGGGGCTCCACAGATACGCAGTATTTT